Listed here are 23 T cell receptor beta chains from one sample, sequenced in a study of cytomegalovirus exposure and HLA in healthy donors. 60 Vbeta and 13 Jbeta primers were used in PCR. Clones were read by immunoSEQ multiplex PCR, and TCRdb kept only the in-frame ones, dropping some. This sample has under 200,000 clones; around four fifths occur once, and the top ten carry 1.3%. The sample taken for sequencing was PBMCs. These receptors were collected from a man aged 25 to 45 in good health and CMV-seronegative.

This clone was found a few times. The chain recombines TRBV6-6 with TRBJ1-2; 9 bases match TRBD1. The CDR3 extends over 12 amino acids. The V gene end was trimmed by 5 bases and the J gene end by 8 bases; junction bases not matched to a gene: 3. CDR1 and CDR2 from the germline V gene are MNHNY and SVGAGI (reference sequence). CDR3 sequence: CASSETGGGYTF. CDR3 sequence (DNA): TGTGCCAGCAGTGAGACAGGGGGAGGCTACACCTTC.

This chain's CDR3 is CASSSLEGDEQFF. DNA of the CDR3: TGTGCCAGCAGCTCCCTAGAAGGCGATGAGCAGTTCTTC. The chain couples TRBV5-4 to TRBJ2-1; no clear D gene. V was clipped by 3 bases and J by 8 bases, with 12 bases between them. This CDR3 has 13 amino acids. CDR1 is SGHNT, CDR2 YYREEE, per germline (reference sequence).

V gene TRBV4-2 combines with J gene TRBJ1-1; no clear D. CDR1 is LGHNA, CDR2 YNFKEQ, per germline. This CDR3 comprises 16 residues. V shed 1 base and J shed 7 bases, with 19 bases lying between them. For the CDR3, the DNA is TGTGCCAGCAGCCAAGTTGAGGCCCCTGGCCAGATTGAAGCTTTCTTT. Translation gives CASSQVEAPGQIEAFF.

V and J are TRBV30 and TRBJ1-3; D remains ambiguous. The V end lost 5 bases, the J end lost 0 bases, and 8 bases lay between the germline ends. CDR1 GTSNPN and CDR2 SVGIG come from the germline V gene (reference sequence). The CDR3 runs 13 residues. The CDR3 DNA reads TGTGCCTGGCTAGACCCCTCTGGAAACACCATATATTTT. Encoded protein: CAWLDPSGNTIYF.

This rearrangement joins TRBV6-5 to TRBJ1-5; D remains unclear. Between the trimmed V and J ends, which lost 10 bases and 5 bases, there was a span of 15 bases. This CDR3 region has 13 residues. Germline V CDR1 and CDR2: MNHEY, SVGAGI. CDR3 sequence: CATKRRKDQPQHF. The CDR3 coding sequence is TGTGCCACCAAGCGGCGAAAAGATCAGCCCCAGCATTTT.

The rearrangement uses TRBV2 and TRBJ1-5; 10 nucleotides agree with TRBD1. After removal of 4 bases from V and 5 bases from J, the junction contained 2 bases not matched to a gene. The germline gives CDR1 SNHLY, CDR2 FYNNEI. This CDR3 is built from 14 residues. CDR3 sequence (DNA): TGTGCCAGCAGTGGACAGGGGGCTTATCAGCCCCAGCATTTT. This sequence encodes CASSGQGAYQPQHF.

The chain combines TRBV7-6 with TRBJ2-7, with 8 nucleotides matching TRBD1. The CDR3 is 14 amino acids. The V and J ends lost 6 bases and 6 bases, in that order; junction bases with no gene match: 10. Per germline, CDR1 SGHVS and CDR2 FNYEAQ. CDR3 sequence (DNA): TGTGCCAGCAGTCCCGGACAGGGACTTAGCGAGCAGTACTTC. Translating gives CASSPGQGLSEQYF.

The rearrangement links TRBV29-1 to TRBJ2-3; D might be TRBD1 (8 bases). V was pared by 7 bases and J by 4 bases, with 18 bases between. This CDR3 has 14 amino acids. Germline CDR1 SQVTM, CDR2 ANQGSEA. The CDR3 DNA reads TGCAGCGCGAAACAGGGGGGGACAGCAGATACGCAGTATTTT. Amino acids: CSAKQGGTADTQYF.

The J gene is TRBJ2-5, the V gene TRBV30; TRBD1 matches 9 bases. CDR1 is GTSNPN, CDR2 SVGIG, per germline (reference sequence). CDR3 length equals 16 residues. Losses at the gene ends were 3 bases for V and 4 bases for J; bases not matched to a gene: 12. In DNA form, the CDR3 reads TGTGCCTGGAGGGTCGGGTACAGGGGGCTCGGAGAGACCCAGTACTTC. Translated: CAWRVGYRGLGETQYF.

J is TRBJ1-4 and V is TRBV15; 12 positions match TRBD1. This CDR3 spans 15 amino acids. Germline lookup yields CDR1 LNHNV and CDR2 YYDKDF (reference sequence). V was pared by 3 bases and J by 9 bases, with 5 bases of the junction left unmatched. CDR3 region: CATSRGGTGGQKLFF. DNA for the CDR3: TGTGCCACCAGCAGGGGGGGGACAGGGGGCCAAAAACTGTTTTTT.

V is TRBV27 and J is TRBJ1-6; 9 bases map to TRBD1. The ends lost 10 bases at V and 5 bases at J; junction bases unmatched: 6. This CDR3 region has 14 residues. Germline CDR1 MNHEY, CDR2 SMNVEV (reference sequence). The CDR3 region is CATLRTGDNSPLHF. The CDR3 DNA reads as TGTGCCACTCTACGGACAGGGGATAATTCACCCCTCCACTTT.

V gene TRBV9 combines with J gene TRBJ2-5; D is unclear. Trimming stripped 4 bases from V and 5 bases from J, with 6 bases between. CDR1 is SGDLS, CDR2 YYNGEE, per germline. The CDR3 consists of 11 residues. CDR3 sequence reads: CASSPGETQYF. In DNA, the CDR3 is TGTGCCAGCAGCCCCGGGGAGACCCAGTACTTC.

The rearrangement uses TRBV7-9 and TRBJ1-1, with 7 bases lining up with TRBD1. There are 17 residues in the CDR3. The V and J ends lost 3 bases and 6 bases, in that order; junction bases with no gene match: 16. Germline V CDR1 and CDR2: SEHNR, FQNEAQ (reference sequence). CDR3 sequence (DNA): TGTGCCAGCAGCTTGTCCCCCAAGACAGGGCCGATCCCTGAAGCTTTCTTT. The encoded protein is CASSLSPKTGPIPEAFF.

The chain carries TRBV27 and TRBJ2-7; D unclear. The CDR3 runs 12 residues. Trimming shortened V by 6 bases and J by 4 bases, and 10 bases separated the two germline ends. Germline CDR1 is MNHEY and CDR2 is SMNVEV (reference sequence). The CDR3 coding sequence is TGTGCCAGCAGCCCTACAGCTTACGAGCAGTACTTC. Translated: CASSPTAYEQYF.

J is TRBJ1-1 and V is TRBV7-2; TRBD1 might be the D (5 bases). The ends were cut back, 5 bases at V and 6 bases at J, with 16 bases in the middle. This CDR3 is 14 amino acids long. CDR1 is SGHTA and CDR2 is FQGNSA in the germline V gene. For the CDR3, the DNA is TGTGCCAGCAGCCAGAGGGAGGGGCGGGCTGAAGCTTTCTTT. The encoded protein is CASSQREGRAEAFF.

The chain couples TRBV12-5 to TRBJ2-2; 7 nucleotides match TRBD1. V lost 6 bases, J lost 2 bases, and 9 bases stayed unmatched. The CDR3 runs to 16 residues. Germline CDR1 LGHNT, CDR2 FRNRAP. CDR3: CASGPSGGINTGELFF. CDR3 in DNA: TGTGCTAGTGGGCCTTCAGGGGGAATAAACACCGGGGAGCTGTTTTTT. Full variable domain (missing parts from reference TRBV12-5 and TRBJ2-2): DARVTQTPRHKVTEMGQEVTMRCQPILGHNTVFWYRQTMMQGLELLAYFRNRAPLDDSGMPKDRFSAEMPDATLATLKIQPSEPRDSAVYFCASGPSGGINTGELFFGEGSRLTVL.

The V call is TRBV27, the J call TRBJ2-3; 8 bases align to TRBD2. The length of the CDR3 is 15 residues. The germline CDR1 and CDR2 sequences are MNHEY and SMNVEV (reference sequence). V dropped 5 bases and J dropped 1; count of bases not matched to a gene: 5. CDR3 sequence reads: CASSPIAGRTDTQYF. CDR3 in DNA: TGTGCCAGCAGTCCGATAGCGGGGCGCACAGATACGCAGTATTTT.

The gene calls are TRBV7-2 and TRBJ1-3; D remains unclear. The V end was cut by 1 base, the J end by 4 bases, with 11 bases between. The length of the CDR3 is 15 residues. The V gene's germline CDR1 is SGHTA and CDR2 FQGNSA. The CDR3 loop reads CASSLDRGIGNTIYF. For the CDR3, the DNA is TGTGCCAGCAGCTTAGATAGAGGGATCGGAAACACCATATATTTT.

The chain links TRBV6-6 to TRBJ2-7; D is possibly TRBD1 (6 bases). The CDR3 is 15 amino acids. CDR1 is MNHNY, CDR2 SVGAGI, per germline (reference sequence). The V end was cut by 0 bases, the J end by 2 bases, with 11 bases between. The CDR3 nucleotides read TGTGCCAGCAGTTACTCGAGCAGGGGAACCTACGAGCAGTACTTC. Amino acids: CASSYSSRGTYEQYF.

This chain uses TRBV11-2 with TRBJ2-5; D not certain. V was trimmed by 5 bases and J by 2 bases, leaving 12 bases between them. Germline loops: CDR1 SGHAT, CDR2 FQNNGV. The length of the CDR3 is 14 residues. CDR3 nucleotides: TGTGCCAGCAGCCCATTGACTCCACAAGAGACCCAGTACTTC. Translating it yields CASSPLTPQETQYF. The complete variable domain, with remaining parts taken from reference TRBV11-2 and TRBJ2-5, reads EAGVAQSPRYKIIEKRQSVAFWCNPISGHATLYWYQQILGQGPKLLIQFQNNGVVDDSQLPKDRFSAERLKGVDSTLKIQPAKLEDSAVYLCASSPLTPQETQYFGPGTRLLVL.

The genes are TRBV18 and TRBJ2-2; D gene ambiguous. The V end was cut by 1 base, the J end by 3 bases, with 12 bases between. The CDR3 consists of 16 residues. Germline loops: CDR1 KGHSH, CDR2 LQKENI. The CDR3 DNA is TGTGCCAGCTCACCACGAGGTGACCGAGACACCGGGGAGCTGTTTTTT. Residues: CASSPRGDRDTGELFF.

The CDR3 region is CASSSQGRRANYGYTF. As DNA, the CDR3 is TGTGCCAGCAGTTCCCAAGGTAGGAGGGCGAACTATGGCTACACCTTC. The chain couples TRBV28 to TRBJ1-2; D is unresolved. Trimming pared 4 bases from V and 2 bases from J, leaving 17 bases between. The CDR3 is 16 residues long. Germline V CDR1 and CDR2: MDHEN, SYDVKM.

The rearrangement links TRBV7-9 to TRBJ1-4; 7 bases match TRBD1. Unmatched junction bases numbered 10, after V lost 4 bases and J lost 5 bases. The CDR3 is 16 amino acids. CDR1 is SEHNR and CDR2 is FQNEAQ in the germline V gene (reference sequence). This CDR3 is CASSSWDSAQNEKLFF. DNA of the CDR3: TGTGCCAGCAGCTCCTGGGACAGCGCTCAAAATGAAAAACTGTTTTTT.